One T cell receptor beta chain is described in this entry. No antigen is known for it. No base quality information exists; no much larger clone differs at one position. This sample stems from a study of blood T cell repertoires in COVID-19 (dated by TCRdb to 2018 to 2021). Regarding the research as a whole: Samples covering the acute and convalescent phases of COVID-19 were provided by collaborators in the United States, Italy and Spain. The material from the prospective study consisted of cDNA or gDNA derived from T cells, B-cell-depleted T cells, or PBMCs. Deeply sampled blood TCRbeta repertoires from subjects exposed to, actively infected with, or recovered from COVID-19 were included in the dataset. The repertoires were released in a freely available public database meant as a resource for research on the immune response to SARS-CoV-2. Samples were obtained from the ongoing ImmuneRACE study (first 160 participants) and from about 1,300 subjects provided by 6 global collaborators. Nearly every sample came with metadata listing a de-identified subject ID, COVID-19 status, age in years and sex. Where available, HLA class I and class II types were obtained from metadata supplied by the sample provider rather than from assay-based typing. Paper-wide results and their limitations: Clinical and demographic metadata were provided uncurated, with the amount varying by source and participant.

One collaborating source in Seattle enrolled patients while the patients were actively infected and followed the patients over time throughout the course of disease. Each collaborating institution followed its own protocols to collect whole blood in K2EDTA tubes. Collaborator samples were shipped for TCRbeta analysis as frozen whole blood, isolated PBMCs, or DNA extracted from either sample type. TCRbeta CDR3 regions were amplified from genomic DNA by means of the immunoSEQ Assay, a bias-controlled multiplex PCR. The original pipeline was this. The number of nucleated cells in each sample was estimated from the amplification of reference gene primers within the assay. To quantify the absolute abundance of each unique TCRbeta CDR3 rearrangement, sequence reads were collapsed and filtered. Productive Simpson clonality was computed per sample as the square root of Simpson's diversity index over productive rearrangements. The table comes from immuneACCESS by way of TCRdb, which keeps in-frame sequences with V and J called. Part of the clones is missing from these tables; in studies checked, under half for an unresolved V gene and the rest for unknown reasons. From that table come the V and J calls and clone size; the DNA was used to work out D and trimming. The sample yields about 150,000 clones; roughly 84% were counted once. The ten largest clones capture about 12% of the sample.

Between the V and J ends, shortened by 4 bases and 6 bases respectively, the junction contains 14 bases. From cysteine to phenylalanine, the CDR3 is 14 amino acids long. The kept DNA is CDR3 alone, 42 bases in frame from the first base. As encoded in the germline V gene (reference sequence), CDR1 is SGHNT while CDR2 is YYREEE. This chain is built from TRBV5-4 and TRBJ1-5; the D gene cannot be resolved reliably. The clonotype comes from a woman between 55 and 75 years old with COVID-19, enrolled during active disease. The sequencing sample was made of peripheral blood. The nucleotide sequence is given as TGTGCCAGCAGCACGGGGTTCGAAGGTCAGCCCCAGCATTTT. It encodes CASSTGFEGQPQHF. The CDR3, completed at both ends by the reference TRBV5-4 and TRBJ1-5 genes, gives the full variable domain ETGVTQSPTHLIKTRGQQVTLRCSSQSGHNTVSWYQQALGQGPQFIFQYYREEENGRGNFPPRFSGLQFPNYSSELNVNALELDDSALYLCASSTGFEGQPQHFGDGTRLSIL.